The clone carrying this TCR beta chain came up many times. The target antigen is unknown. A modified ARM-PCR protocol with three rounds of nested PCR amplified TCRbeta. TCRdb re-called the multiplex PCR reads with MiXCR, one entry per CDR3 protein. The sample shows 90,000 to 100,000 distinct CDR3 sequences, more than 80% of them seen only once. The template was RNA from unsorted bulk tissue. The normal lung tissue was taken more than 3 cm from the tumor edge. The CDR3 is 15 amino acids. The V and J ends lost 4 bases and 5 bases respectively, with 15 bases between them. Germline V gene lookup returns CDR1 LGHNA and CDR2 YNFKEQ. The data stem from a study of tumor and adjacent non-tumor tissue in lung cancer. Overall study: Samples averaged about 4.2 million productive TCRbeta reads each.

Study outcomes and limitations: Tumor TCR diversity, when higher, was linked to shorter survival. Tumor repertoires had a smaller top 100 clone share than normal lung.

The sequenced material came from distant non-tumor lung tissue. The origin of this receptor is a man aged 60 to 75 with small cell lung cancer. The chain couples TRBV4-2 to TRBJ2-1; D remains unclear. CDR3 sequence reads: CASSPGFDSDNEQFF. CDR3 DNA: TGTGCCAGCAGCCCAGGCTTTGACTCAGACAATGAGCAGTTCTTC.